These T cell receptor beta chains were read from a single sample in a study of T cell repertoires in cytomegalovirus infection. MiXCR was run by TCRdb on the reads, yielding one entry per CDR3 protein. This table has some 220,000 distinct CDR3 sequences, 9% to 15% appearing once. The sequencing sample was made of PBMCs. These receptors all stem from a human donor in good health (CMV status not recorded). Some clones in this sample may be carry-over from other donors' samples. Each CDR3 is given with its conserved first and last residue. D genes are given only for firm matches. The size entry is marked missing in some rows and otherwise reads once, few, many or a size class.

length | J | D | size | V | DNA | CDR3
14 | TRBJ2-7 | TRBD2 | many | TRBV10-3 | TGTGCCATCGGTAGCGGGGGGGCCGTTGAAGAGCAGTACTTC | CAIGSGGAVEEQYF
14 | TRBJ2-7 | TRBD1 | - | TRBV7-9 | TGTGCCAGCAGCTTCGGGACAGGGGGTCCAGAGCAGTACTTC | CASSFGTGGPEQYF
14 | TRBJ2-5 | - | many | TRBV7-2 | TGTGCCAGCAGCTTATTCGGGGAAGGGGAGACCCAGTACTTC | CASSLFGEGETQYF
12 | TRBJ1-2 | - | few | TRBV29-1 | TGCAGCGTTGCTCCCTCAGACTATGGCTACACCTTC | CSVAPSDYGYTF
14 | TRBJ2-2 | - | many | TRBV30 | TGTGCCCGTCAATATAGCGGGAACACCGGGGAGCTGTTTTTT | CARQYSGNTGELFF
16 | TRBJ2-6 | - | many | TRBV7-3 | TGTGCCAGCAGCTTAGTCCCTCCCTCTGGGGCCAACGTCCTGACTTTC | CASSLVPPSGANVLTF
14 | TRBJ2-1 | TRBD2 | few | TRBV19 | TGTGCCAGTAGGACTAGCGGGGGGGCCAATGAGCAGTTCTTC | CASRTSGGANEQFF
11 | TRBJ2-3 | - | many | TRBV7-2 | TGTGCCAGCAGATCCCAACCGGGACCCGATTTT | CASRSQPGPDF
14 | TRBJ1-5 | - | many | TRBV7-8 | TGTGCCAGCAGCTTAGCCAGGGAGGCTGGACCCCAGCATTTT | CASSLAREAGPQHF
17 | TRBJ2-2 | - | few | TRBV6-2/TRBV6-3 | TGTGCCAGCAAGGCGCGAGGGTCCCTTGCGAACACCGGGGAGCTGTTTTTT | CASKARGSLANTGELFF
12 | TRBJ1-2 | - | many | TRBV19 | TGTGCCAGTAGGGATAGGGGCTATGGCTACACCTTC | CASRDRGYGYTF
12 | TRBJ1-1 | - | many | TRBV7-2 | TGTGCCAGCAGCTTCCCGAACACTGAAGCTTTCTTT | CASSFPNTEAFF
15 | TRBJ2-7 | TRBD1 | few | TRBV30 | TGTGCCTGGAGAGCGAGGACAGGGAGCTCCTACGAGCAGTACTTC | CAWRARTGSSYEQYF
10 | TRBJ1-1 | - | many | TRBV7-8 | TGTGCCAGCAGCTTAACCGAAGCTTTCTTT | CASSLTEAFF
14 | TRBJ1-4 | TRBD1 | many | TRBV7-2 | TGTGCCAGCAGCCCGCAGGGGGAGGCTGAAAAACTGTTTTTT | CASSPQGEAEKLFF
14 | TRBJ2-7 | TRBD1 | many | TRBV7-2 | TGTGCCAGCAGGGCTCCGGGACAGGGACCCGAGCAGTACTTC | CASRAPGQGPEQYF
12 | TRBJ2-7 | - | many | TRBV7-2 | TGTGCCAGCAGCTTATACACTCACGAGCAGTACTTC | CASSLYTHEQYF
14 | TRBJ1-6 | TRBD1 | - | TRBV3-1 | TGTGCCAGCAGCAGGACAGGGGCTAATTCACCCCTCCACTTT | CASSRTGANSPLHF
13 | TRBJ2-3 | - | - | TRBV7-3 | TGTGCCAGCAGCTTAAGGGCAGCCGGTACGCAGTATTTT | CASSLRAAGTQYF
14 | TRBJ1-1 | TRBD1 | many | TRBV7-2 | TGTGCCAGCAGCCCCAACAGGGGGAGGGCTGAAGCTTTCTTT | CASSPNRGRAEAFF
16 | TRBJ2-5 | TRBD2 | many | TRBV27 | TGTGCCAGCAGTTTAACCGCGGGAGTGGTCAAAGGGACCCAGTACTTC | CASSLTAGVVKGTQYF
15 | TRBJ2-7 | TRBD1 | - | TRBV10-3 | TGTGCCATCAGTGATGGACAGGGGGCCAGTGGCGAGCAGTACTTC | CAISDGQGASGEQYF
12 | TRBJ1-2 | - | many | TRBV7-2 | TGTGCCAGCAGCTTAACCAACCTTGGCTACACCTTC | CASSLTNLGYTF
15 | TRBJ1-2 | TRBD1 | many | TRBV2 | TGTGCCAGCAGCCGCTTTGGACAGGATAACTATGGCTACACCTTC | CASSRFGQDNYGYTF
15 | TRBJ2-7 | TRBD1 | - | TRBV4-1 | TGCGCCAGCAGCCAGCGGGACAGGGAAACCTACGAGCAGTACTTC | CASSQRDRETYEQYF
14 | TRBJ1-1 | TRBD1 | - | TRBV7-6 | TGTGCCAGTTTGCCGGGACAGGGGGCCACTGAAGCTTTCTTT | CASLPGQGATEAFF
12 | TRBJ2-7 | - | - | TRBV20-1 | TGCAGTGCTGAGCCGGGAAACTACGAGCAGTACTTC | CSAEPGNYEQYF
13 | TRBJ2-7 | - | - | TRBV20-1 | TGCAGTGCTAGAGATCTTCAAGGCTACGAGCAGTACTTC | CSARDLQGYEQYF
11 | TRBJ1-1 | - | - | TRBV2 | TGTGCCAGCAGCGGGGCGGGAGGGACTTTCTTT | CASSGAGGTFF
14 | TRBJ2-2 | - | many | TRBV7-3 | TGTGCCAGCAGCCCGACAGTTTCCACCGGGGAGCTGTTTTTT | CASSPTVSTGELFF
14 | TRBJ2-3 | - | many | TRBV7-3 | TGTGCCAGCAGCTTAGGGCTAGGCACAGATACGCAGTATTTT | CASSLGLGTDTQYF
14 | TRBJ2-1 | - | few | TRBV4-3 | TGCGCCAGCAGCCAAGGAAGAGCGAACAATGAGCAGTTCTTC | CASSQGRANNEQFF
15 | TRBJ1-3 | - | few | TRBV19 | TGTGCCAGTAGTACCTCGATGGACAGAGGAAACACCATATATTTT | CASSTSMDRGNTIYF
15 | TRBJ2-3 | TRBD2 | many | TRBV7-2 | TGTGCCAGCAGCTTAGTGGCGGGAGGGCCAGATACGCAGTATTTT | CASSLVAGGPDTQYF
12 | TRBJ2-7 | TRBD1 | few | TRBV6-1 | TGTGCCAGCAGGATACAGGGGTCCGAGCAGTACTTC | CASRIQGSEQYF
16 | TRBJ2-7 | - | many | TRBV7-2 | TGTGCCAGCAGCTTAACCCGAGACACCATACCCTACGAGCAGTACTTC | CASSLTRDTIPYEQYF
17 | TRBJ2-5 | TRBD2 | many | TRBV7-8 | TGTGCCAGCAGCTTAGTCGAGGTACTAGCGGAGCAAGAGACCCAGTACTTC | CASSLVEVLAEQETQYF
18 | TRBJ1-1 | TRBD1 | - | TRBV28 | TGTGCCAGCAGTTCGCCGGGACAGAGTTTATTGGGGTACACTGAAGCTTTCTTT | CASSSPGQSLLGYTEAFF
14 | TRBJ2-5 | - | many | TRBV12-3/TRBV12-4 | TGTGCCAGCAGTTTCAGCGGCCCCCGGGAGACCCAGTACTTC | CASSFSGPRETQYF
13 | TRBJ1-5 | TRBD1 | many | TRBV28 | TGTGCCAGCATCCAGGGGGTAACTCAGCCCCAGCATTTT | CASIQGVTQPQHF
12 | TRBJ1-2 | - | - | TRBV20-1 | TGCAGTGCCCCCCAGCCTAACTATGGCTACACCTTC | CSAPQPNYGYTF
13 | TRBJ1-2 | - | many | TRBV7-2 | TGTGCCAGCAGCTCCACTCCCGTTAATGGCTACACCTTC | CASSSTPVNGYTF
17 | TRBJ2-1 | TRBD2 | many | TRBV7-2 | TGTGCCAGCAGCACAGGGACTAGCGGGCCCTGGGACAATGAGCAGTTCTTC | CASSTGTSGPWDNEQFF
14 | TRBJ2-7 | TRBD2 | many | TRBV19 | TGTGCCACGACCGCGGGAGGGCCTCCTCGCGAGCAGTACTTC | CATTAGGPPREQYF
14 | TRBJ2-5 | TRBD1 | many | TRBV12-3/TRBV12-4 | TGTGCCAGCAGTTGGGACAGGGGAGGAGAGACCCAGTACTTC | CASSWDRGGETQYF
12 | TRBJ1-2 | - | many | TRBV28 | TGTGCCAGCAAGGAATCGAACTATGGCTACACCTTC | CASKESNYGYTF
15 | TRBJ2-5 | - | many | TRBV7-2 | TGTGCCAGCAGCCGGGACCGAAATTACCAAGAGACCCAGTACTTC | CASSRDRNYQETQYF
15 | TRBJ2-5 | - | - | TRBV25-1 | TGTGCCAGCAGTGAAGAGACAGGCCGTTTGGAGACCCAGTACTTC | CASSEETGRLETQYF
13 | TRBJ2-7 | TRBD2 | - | TRBV10-3 | TGTGCCATCAGTGGGGCGGGAGTGGACGAGCAGTACTTC | CAISGAGVDEQYF
13 | TRBJ1-2 | - | many | TRBV7-2 | TGTGCCAGCAGCTTAGAGCGACAGTATGGCTACACCTTC | CASSLERQYGYTF
13 | TRBJ2-7 | - | many | TRBV28 | TGTGCCAGCAGTTCCCCGACATCCACGGGGCAGTACTTC | CASSSPTSTGQYF
15 | TRBJ2-5 | TRBD2 | many | TRBV7-9 | TGTGCCAGCAGCTCATGGACTAGCGGGGTAGAGACCCAGTACTTC | CASSSWTSGVETQYF